This TCR beta chain was captured by sequencing in a study of T cell responses to AZD1222 COVID-19 vaccine. Study findings and constraints: Repertoire sampling occurred only after the peak T cell response. Spike was spanned by vaccine-associated CD4 TCRs, with dominance at 160-218 and 743-854. Increases in Spike-specific TCR breadth and depth were seen after two AZD1222 doses. White British donors predominated, females outnumbered males, and clonal diversity was possibly underestimated.

To note about this clone: Its antigen is still unknown.

Profiling relied on immunoSEQ multiplex PCR, and the TCRdb table lists in-frame clones only, not all of them. The sample shows fewer than 110,000 clones, 92% of them seen only once. Germline V gives CDR1 MGHRA, CDR2 YSYEKL. The CDR3 consists of 17 residues. J gave up 4 bases and V 4 bases, and 7 bases lay outside the gene matches. The sequence was collected from an adult who received the AZD1222 COVID-19 vaccine. The starting material was peripheral blood, obtained 28 days after the second AZD1222 dose. The rearrangement links TRBV4-1 to TRBJ2-2; TRBD2 aligns across 12 bases. DNA of the CDR3: TGCGCCAGCAGCCGATTACTAGCGGGAGGAGTCACCGGGGAGCTGTTTTTT. Its protein is CASSRLLAGGVTGELFF.